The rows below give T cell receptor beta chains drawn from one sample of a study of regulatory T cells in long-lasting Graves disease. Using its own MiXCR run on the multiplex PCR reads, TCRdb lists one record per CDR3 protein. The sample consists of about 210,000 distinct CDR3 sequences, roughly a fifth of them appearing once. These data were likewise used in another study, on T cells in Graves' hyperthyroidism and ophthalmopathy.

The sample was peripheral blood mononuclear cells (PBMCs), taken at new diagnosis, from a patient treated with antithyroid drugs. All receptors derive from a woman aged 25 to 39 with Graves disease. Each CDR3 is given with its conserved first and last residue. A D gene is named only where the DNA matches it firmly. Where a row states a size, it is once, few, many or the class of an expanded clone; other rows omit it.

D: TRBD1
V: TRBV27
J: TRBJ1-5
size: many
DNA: TGTGCCAGCAGTTTAGGCGGACAGGTCAATCAGCCCCAGCATTTT
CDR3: CASSLGGQVNQPQHF

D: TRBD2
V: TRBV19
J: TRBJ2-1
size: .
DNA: TGTGCCAGTAGCGGGGGGTTCGGGACTAGCGGCTACAATGAGCAGTTCTTC
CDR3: CASSGGFGTSGYNEQFF

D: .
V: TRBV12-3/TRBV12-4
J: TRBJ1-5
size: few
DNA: TGTGCCAGCAGCAAACAGGAGGATAGCAATCAGCCCCAGCATTTT
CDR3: CASSKQEDSNQPQHF

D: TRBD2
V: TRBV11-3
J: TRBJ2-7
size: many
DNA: TGTGCCAGCAGCTTAGGAGGCGGGGGCTACGAGCAGTACTTC
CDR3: CASSLGGGGYEQYF

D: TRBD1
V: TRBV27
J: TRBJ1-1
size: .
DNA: TGTGCCAGCATGGTACGACAGGGGGCGGGTACTGAAGCTTTCTTT
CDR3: CASMVRQGAGTEAFF

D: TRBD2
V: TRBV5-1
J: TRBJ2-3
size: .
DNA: TGCGCCAGCAGCTTGATAGCGGGGGTTCCAGATACGCAGTATTTT
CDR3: CASSLIAGVPDTQYF

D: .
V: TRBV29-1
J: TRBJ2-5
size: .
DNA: TGCAGCGTTGTGGGGATGGGAGAGACCCAGTACTTC
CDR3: CSVVGMGETQYF

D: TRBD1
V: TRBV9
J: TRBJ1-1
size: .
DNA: TGTGCCAGCAGCGCAGGGGGAATGAACACTGAAGCTTTCTTT
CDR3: CASSAGGMNTEAFF

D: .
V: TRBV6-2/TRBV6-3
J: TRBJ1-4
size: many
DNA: TGTGCCAGCAGAGGCGGTGTCCGTGCCAAACTGTTTTTT
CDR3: CASRGGVRAKLFF

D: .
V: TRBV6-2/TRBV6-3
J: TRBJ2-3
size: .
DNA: TGTGCCAGCAGTGTAGACTTTAGCACAGATACGCAGTATTTT
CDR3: CASSVDFSTDTQYF

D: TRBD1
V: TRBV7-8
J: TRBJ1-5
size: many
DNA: TGTGCCAGCAGCCCCCAGACAGGGTGGAATCAGCCCCAGCATTTT
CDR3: CASSPQTGWNQPQHF

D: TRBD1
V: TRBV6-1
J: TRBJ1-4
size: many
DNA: TGTGCCAGCGGGACAGGGGTCCAAAAACTGTTTTTT
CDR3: CASGTGVQKLFF

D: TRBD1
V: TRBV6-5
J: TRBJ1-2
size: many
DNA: TGTGCCAGCAGTTATGGACAGGGGAAAGGCTACACCTTC
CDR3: CASSYGQGKGYTF

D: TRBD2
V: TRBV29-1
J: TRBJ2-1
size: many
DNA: TGCAGCGTCCCTCTTTGGGGGGGTACCTACAATGAGCAGTTCTTC
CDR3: CSVPLWGGTYNEQFF

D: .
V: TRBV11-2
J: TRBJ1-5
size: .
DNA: TGTGCCAGCAGCTTAGATCTAAATCAGCCCCAGCATTTT
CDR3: CASSLDLNQPQHF

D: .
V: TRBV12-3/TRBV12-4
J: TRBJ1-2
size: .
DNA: TGTGCCACCCGGGGGGTTCAAGGCTACACCTTC
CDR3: CATRGVQGYTF

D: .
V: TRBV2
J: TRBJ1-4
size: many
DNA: TGTGCCAGCAGTTCGGGGCCCGAAAAACTGTTTTTT
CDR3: CASSSGPEKLFF

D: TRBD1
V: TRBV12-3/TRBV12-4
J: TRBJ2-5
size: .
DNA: TGTGCCAGCAGTTTATCGGGACAGGGGGAGACCCAGTACTTC
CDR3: CASSLSGQGETQYF

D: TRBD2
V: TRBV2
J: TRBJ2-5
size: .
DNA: TGTGCCAGCAGAAAAGAAGCGGGAGTTATGGAGACCCAGTACTTC
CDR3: CASRKEAGVMETQYF

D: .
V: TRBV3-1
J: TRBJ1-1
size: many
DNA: TGTGCCAGCAGCCACTGGGGGGGTCCTTTGAACACTGAAGCTTTCTTT
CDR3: CASSHWGGPLNTEAFF

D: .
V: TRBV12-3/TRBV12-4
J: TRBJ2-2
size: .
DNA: TGTGCCAGCAGTTTGAGGTTAGGCTCGAACACCGGGGAGCTGTTTTTT
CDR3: CASSLRLGSNTGELFF

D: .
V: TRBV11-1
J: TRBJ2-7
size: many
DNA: TGTGCCAGCAGTTTAAACAGGGTGACCTACGAGCAGTACTTC
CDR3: CASSLNRVTYEQYF

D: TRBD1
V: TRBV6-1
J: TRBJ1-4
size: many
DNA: TGTGCCAGCAGTGAAGACAGGGGGCCTAGTGAAAAACTGTTTTTT
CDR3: CASSEDRGPSEKLFF

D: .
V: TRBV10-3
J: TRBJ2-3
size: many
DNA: TGTGCCATCAGGAAGGAGGGGGCGACAGATACGCAGTATTTT
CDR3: CAIRKEGATDTQYF

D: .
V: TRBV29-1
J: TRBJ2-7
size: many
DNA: TGCAGCGTTGAACCGGGACGGGCCGGGGAGCAGTACTTC
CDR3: CSVEPGRAGEQYF

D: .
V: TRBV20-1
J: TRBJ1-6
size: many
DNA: TGCAGTGCTACCGGGACCCTTATCAATTCACCCCTCCACTTT
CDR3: CSATGTLINSPLHF

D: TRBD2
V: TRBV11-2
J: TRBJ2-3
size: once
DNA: TGTGCCAGCAGCCAACTTCCTCGACTAGCGGGGATCACAGATACGCAGTATTTT
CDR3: CASSQLPRLAGITDTQYF

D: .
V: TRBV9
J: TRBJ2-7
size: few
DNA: TGTGCCAGCAGCGTAGGCGGCGTCGCCGAGCAGTACTTC
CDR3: CASSVGGVAEQYF

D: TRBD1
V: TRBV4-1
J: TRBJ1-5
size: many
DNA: TGCGCCAGCAGCCAAGGACCGCAGGGGGCCCTGTATCAGCCCCAGCATTTT
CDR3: CASSQGPQGALYQPQHF

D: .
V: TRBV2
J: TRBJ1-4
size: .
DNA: TGTGCCAGCAGTCGCCTGAATGAAAAACTGTTTTTT
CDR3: CASSRLNEKLFF

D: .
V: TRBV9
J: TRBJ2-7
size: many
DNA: TGTGCCAGCAGCGCGGGGACGGCTACCTACGAGCAGTACTTC
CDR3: CASSAGTATYEQYF

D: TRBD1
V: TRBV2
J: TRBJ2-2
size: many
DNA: TGTGCCAGAGGGACAGGGGAAAACACCGGGGAGCTGTTTTTT
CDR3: CARGTGENTGELFF

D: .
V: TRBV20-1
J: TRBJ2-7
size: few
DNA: TGCAGTGCTACCAGACAGCCCTCCTACGAGCAGTACTTC
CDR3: CSATRQPSYEQYF

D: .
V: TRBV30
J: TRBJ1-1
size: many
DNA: TGTGCCTGGAGCCCCAGTCAGAACACTGAAGCTTTCTTT
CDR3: CAWSPSQNTEAFF

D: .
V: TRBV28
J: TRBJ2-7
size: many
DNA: TGTGCCAGCAGACCCGACACGTATTACTCCTACGAGCAGTACTTC
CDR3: CASRPDTYYSYEQYF

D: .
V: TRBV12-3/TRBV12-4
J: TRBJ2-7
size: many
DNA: TGTGCCAGCAGTCTGCAGGGCCCCTACGAGCAGTACTTC
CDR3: CASSLQGPYEQYF

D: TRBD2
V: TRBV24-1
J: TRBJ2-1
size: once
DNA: TGTGCCACCAGTGATAGGCGGGGGGGCTCCCACAATGAGCAGTTCTTC
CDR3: CATSDRRGGSHNEQFF

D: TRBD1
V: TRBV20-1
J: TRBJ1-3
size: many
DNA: TGCAGTGCCCTGGGACAGCTGAGCTCTGGAAACACCATATATTTT
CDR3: CSALGQLSSGNTIYF

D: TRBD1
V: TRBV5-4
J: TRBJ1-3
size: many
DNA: TGTGCCAGCAGCCCCGGGACAGGGCGCGGAAACACCATATATTTT
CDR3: CASSPGTGRGNTIYF

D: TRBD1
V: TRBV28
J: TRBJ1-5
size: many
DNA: TGTGCCAGCAGTTTCGGGACAGTCAATGTGTACGTAAAAAATCAGCCCCAGCATTTT
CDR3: CASSFGTVNVYVKNQPQHF

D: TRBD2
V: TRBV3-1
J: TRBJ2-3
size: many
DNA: TGTGCCAGCAGCTTTAGCGGGAGGGCCCCAGATACGCAGTATTTT
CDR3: CASSFSGRAPDTQYF

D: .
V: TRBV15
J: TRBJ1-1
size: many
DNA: TGTGCCACCAGCAGAGATTTGGCGCGGAATGAAGCTTTCTTT
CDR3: CATSRDLARNEAFF